The entry below gives a single T cell receptor beta chain sequence along with its context. This entry belongs to a study of blood T cell repertoires in COVID-19. Looking at the study overall: The samples span acute and convalescent COVID-19 from the United States, Italy and Spain.

Germline V gene lookup returns CDR1 MNHNS and CDR2 SASEGT. V dropped 2 bases and J dropped 2 bases, with 22 bases sitting between them. The CDR3 consists of 18 residues. Original analysis: How many nucleated cells were present was estimated from reference gene primer amplification. TCRdb's table, derived via immunoSEQ multiplex PCR, lists solely in-frame clones and lacks some. V and J calls and clone size follow that table, whereas D and trimming were derived from the DNA. This sample has about 230,000 clones; roughly 80% occur once, and the top ten carry approximately 8%. Input material: peripheral blood. The chain uses TRBV6-1 and TRBJ2-7, with D tentatively TRBD2 (6 bases). The clonotype comes from a woman of 80 years or more with acute or convalescent COVID-19. The CDR3 protein is CASSENLGTAREAYEQYF. CDR3 DNA sequence: TGTGCCAGCAGTGAAAACCTGGGGACTGCAAGAGAGGCCTACGAGCAGTACTTC.